Here is one T cell receptor beta chain with its context. This clone's antigen is unknown. The input lacks base qualities; no much larger clone sits a single base away. TCR CDR3 regions were amplified from genomic DNA by multiplex PCR using the deep immunoSEQ assay. Extracted genomic DNA from each cell subset was distributed evenly across all wells of several immunoSEQ 96-well plates, and each plate was treated as a replicate. For sorted subsets, approximately 200 ng of genomic DNA, equivalent to around 29,000 T cell genomes, went into each replicate PCR. Purified libraries were measured with a Qubit 3.0 fluorometer, size-checked on a Bioanalyzer 2100, and measured again with the KAPA Library Quantification kit. Every immunoSEQ 96-well plate was sequenced on a separate single-read 150-cycle Illumina NextSeq 550 flow cell. In the original analysis: Because the immunoSEQ output included only junctional sequences and no quality scores, the filtering could not be the same as the filtering used for full-length reads. To assign V/J genes and CDR3, sequences were annotated using PyIR, a Python wrapper for IgBLAST v1.9, with IMGT germline references. Any read was removed if the V/J assignment was weak (E-value above 1e-6), the CDR3 was missing, or the read contained stop codons, out-of-frame junctions, or ambiguous translated residues. V3J clonotypes were defined as sequences sharing the same inferred V gene, J gene, and CDR3 amino acid sequence. To compute the percentage overlap between repertoires, the number of shared unique clonotypes was divided by the size of the smaller repertoire. Repertoire richness was assessed with RTK rarefaction, the Chao1 estimator, and Recon v2.1 estimates of unobserved clonotypes. Generation probabilities for all TCRbeta clonotypes obtained by the gDNA method from several donors were computed using OLGA. In TCRdb, the immuneACCESS table is reduced to in-frame sequences with V and J assigned. These tables do not hold every clone; where another copy was compared, an unresolved V gene accounts for under half, and the others remain unexplained. Clone size and the V and J calls come from that table; the DNA yielded D and trimming. For this sample the table gives millions of clones, of which over 85% were detected only once. The ten largest clones capture 0.14% of the sample.

This sample stems from a study of shared clonotypes between healthy human individuals (TCRdb year 2020). About the study as a whole: A few men and a couple of women, aged 18 to 49 years, made up the cohort. Per donor, leukapheresis produced somewhere between about 0.94 and 9.5 billion PBMCs. Per donor, three plates each were used for CD4 naive and CD4 memory, two for CD8 naive, and one for CD8 memory. To estimate repertoire size and how much clonotypes are shared between individuals, the study performed deep sequencing of blood TCR repertoires from about 5 healthy adults. To increase sequencing depth and limit assay-specific biases, different laboratories used diverse techniques to prepare libraries and sequence TCR repertoires. Study-level results and caveats: Because the study included only a small number of donors, the genetic and exposure-history diversity represented was limited. Incomplete sequencing was indicated by rarefaction of sorted-subset datasets, despite the large sequencing depth. Naive subsets generally had larger estimated clonotype richness than memory subsets. Sampling was limited to blood, and TCR repertoires in tissue likely differ from TCR repertoires in blood. Across a few donors, around 5% of naive CD4, over 3% of naive CD8, 2% to 2.5% of memory CD4, and 0.4% of memory CD8 clonotypes were shared. Compared with non-shared clonotypes, clonotypes shared by all four sorted-subset donors had higher generation probabilities. Based on pairwise subsampling, the degree of clonotype sharing among donors was expected to be affected by sequencing depth.

Donors were healthy HIV-negative adults with no recently reported acute infections or vaccinations. All donors were Caucasian adults living in Nashville, Tennessee, USA. Magnetic negative selection was used to enrich CD4+ T cells, after which naive cells were positively selected on CD45RA and the negative fraction became the memory subset. Blood was collected by leukapheresis, and PBMCs were isolated by Ficoll-Histopaque density gradient centrifugation and then cryopreserved in liquid nitrogen vapor phase. Analytical flow cytometry was used to check the purity and quantity of each magnetically sorted T cell population. From each sorted fraction, genomic DNA was isolated and quantified by UV absorbance on a Nanodrop 2000c. V lost 6 bases and J lost 2 bases, and the count of bases not matched to a germline gene is 3. Sequences MNHNS (CDR1) and SASEGT (CDR2) are obtained from the germline V gene. The CDR3, cysteine through phenylalanine, is 14 amino acids long. The CDR3 DNA has 42 bases and is translated from base 1.

The sequence is built from TRBV6-1 and TRBJ2-2; 7 bases in the middle match TRBD2. The receptor's source is a man between 18 and 29 years old in good health. Specimen: naive CD4+ T cells sorted from blood. The cell subset or site tag for this specimen amounts to: CD45RA+ positively selected. The CDR3 region reads CASRSSGNTGELFF. The base sequence is TGTGCCAGCAGATCTAGCGGCAACACCGGGGAGCTGTTTTTT.